This T cell receptor beta chain was documented in a study of cytomegalovirus exposure and HLA in healthy donors. The PCR had 60 Vbeta and 13 Jbeta primers. Clones were read by immunoSEQ multiplex PCR, and TCRdb kept only the in-frame ones, dropping some. This sample has over 70,000 clones, with roughly 73% found just once. Nominally healthy donors provided the samples, though records likely missed some immune exposures. CDR3 length: 15 residues. The germline V gene encodes CDR1 SGHDT and CDR2 YYEEEE. The trim removed 0 bases at V and 4 bases at J, leaving 5 bases unmatched. Source material: PBMCs. The receptor's source is a male donor in good health and CMV-seropositive. This chain connects TRBV5-6 to TRBJ2-3, with 7 bases identical to TRBD2. CDR3 amino acids: CASSLGGRAADTQYF. The CDR3 DNA follows: TGTGCCAGCAGCTTGGGTGGGAGGGCCGCAGATACGCAGTATTTT.